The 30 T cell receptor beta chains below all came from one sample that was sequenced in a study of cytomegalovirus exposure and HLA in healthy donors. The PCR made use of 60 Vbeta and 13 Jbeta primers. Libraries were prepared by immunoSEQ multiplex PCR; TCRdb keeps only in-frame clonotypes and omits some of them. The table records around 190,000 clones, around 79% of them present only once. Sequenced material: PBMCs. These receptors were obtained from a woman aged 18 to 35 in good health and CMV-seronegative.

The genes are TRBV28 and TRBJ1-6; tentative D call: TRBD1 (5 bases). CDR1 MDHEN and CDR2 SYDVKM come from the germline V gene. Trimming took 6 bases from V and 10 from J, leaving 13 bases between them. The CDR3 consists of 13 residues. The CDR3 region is CASRPGHGSPLHF. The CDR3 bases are TGTGCCAGCAGACCCGGACATGGGTCACCCCTCCACTTT.

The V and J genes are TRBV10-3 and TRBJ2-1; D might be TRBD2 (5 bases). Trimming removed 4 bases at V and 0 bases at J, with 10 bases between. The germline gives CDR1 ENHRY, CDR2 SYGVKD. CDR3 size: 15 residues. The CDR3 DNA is TGTGCCATCAGTGTAGAGGGAATCTCCTACAATGAGCAGTTCTTC. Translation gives CAISVEGISYNEQFF.

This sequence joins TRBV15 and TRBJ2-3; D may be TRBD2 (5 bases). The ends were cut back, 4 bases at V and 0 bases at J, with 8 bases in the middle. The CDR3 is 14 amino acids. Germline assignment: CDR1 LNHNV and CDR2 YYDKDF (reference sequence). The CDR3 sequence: CATSTGSSTDTQYF. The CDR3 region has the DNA TGTGCCACCAGCACGGGATCTAGCACAGATACGCAGTATTTT.

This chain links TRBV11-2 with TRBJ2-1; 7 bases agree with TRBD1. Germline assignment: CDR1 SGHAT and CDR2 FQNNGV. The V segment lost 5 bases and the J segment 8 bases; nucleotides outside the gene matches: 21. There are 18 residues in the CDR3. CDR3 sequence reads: CASSPRLFDRVPRDEQFF. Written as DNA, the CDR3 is TGTGCCAGCAGCCCCAGACTATTCGACAGGGTCCCCCGGGATGAGCAGTTCTTC.

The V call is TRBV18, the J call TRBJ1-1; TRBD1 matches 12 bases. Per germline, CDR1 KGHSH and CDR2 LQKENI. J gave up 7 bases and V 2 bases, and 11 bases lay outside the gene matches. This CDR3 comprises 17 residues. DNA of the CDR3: TGTGCCAGCTCACCAGCGGCCGGGACAGGGGGCTATCTTGAAGCTTTCTTT. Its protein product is CASSPAAGTGGYLEAFF.

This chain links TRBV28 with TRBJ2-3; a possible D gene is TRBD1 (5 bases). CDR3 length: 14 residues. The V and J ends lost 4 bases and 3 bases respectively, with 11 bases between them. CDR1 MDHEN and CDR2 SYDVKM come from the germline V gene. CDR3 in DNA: TGTGCCAGCAGTTATGTAAGGGGAACAGATACGCAGTATTTT. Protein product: CASSYVRGTDTQYF. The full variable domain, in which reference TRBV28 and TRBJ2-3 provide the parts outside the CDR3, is DVKVTQSSRYLVKRTGEKVFLECVQDMDHENMFWYRQDPGLGLRLIYFSYDVKMKEKGDIPEGYSVSREKKERFSLILESASTNQTSMYLCASSYVRGTDTQYFGPGTRLTVL.

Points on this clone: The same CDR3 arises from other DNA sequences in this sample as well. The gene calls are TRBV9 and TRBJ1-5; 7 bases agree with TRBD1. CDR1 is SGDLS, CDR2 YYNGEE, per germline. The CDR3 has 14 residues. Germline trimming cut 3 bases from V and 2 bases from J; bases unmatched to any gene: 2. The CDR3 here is CASSGQGGNQPQHF. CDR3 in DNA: TGTGCCAGCAGCGGACAGGGCGGCAATCAGCCCCAGCATTTT.

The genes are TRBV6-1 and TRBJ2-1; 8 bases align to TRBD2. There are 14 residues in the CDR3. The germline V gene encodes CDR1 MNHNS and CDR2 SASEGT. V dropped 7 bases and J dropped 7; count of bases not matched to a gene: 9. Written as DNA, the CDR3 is TGTGCCAGCAACGGGGGGGGGCCGAGGAATGAGCAGTTCTTC. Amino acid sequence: CASNGGGPRNEQFF.

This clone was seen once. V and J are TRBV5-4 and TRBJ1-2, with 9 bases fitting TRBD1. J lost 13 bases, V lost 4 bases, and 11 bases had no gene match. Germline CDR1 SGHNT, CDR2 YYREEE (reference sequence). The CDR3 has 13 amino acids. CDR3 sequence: CASSVDHRGLGTF. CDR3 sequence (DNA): TGTGCCAGCAGCGTGGACCACAGGGGGCTAGGCACCTTC.

The CDR3 DNA is TGCGCCAGCAGCTTTAGCGGGGGGGGTTACGAGCAGTACTTC. It translates to CASSFSGGGYEQYF. This sequence joins TRBV5-1 and TRBJ2-7, with TRBD2 identical over 11 bases. The junction had 2 bases not matched to a gene; V was cut back by 2 bases and J by 4 bases. The germline V gene encodes CDR1 SGHRS and CDR2 YFSETQ. The CDR3 extends over 14 amino acids.

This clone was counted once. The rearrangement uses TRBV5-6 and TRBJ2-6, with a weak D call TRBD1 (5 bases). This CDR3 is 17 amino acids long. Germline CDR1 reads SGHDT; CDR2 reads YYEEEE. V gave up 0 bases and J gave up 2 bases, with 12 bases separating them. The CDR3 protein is CASSLGLGVAGANVLTF. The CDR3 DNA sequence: TGTGCCAGCAGCTTGGGTCTAGGGGTGGCTGGGGCCAACGTCCTGACTTTC.

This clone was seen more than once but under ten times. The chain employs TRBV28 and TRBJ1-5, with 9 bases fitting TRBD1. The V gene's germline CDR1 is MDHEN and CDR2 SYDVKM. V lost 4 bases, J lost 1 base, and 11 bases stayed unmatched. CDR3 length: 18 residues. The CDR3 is CASSWTRDRVLSNQPQHF. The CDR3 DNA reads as TGTGCCAGCAGTTGGACCCGGGACAGGGTTTTGAGCAATCAGCCCCAGCATTTT.

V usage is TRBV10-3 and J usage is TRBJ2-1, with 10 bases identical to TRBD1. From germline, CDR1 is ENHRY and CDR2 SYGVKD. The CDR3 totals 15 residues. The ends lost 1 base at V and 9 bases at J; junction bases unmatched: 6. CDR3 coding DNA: TGTGCCATCAGTGAGTTGGGACAGGGGAGGAGTGAGCAGTTCTTC. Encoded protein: CAISELGQGRSEQFF.

The CDR3 DNA reads TGTGCCAGCAGTGAATATGAAGGGGGCTTGTCTGGAAACACCATATATTTT. It encodes CASSEYEGGLSGNTIYF. This rearrangement joins TRBV25-1 to TRBJ1-3, with 7 positions matching TRBD1. The V gene's germline CDR1 is MGHDK and CDR2 SYGVNS. V gave up 0 bases and J gave up 1 base; unmatched junction bases: 6. The CDR3 extends over 17 amino acids.

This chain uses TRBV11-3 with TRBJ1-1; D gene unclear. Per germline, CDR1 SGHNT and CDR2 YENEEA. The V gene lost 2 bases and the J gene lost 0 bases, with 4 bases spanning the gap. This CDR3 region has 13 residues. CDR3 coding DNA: TGTGCCAGCAGCTTACTTCTGAACACTGAAGCTTTCTTT. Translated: CASSLLLNTEAFF.

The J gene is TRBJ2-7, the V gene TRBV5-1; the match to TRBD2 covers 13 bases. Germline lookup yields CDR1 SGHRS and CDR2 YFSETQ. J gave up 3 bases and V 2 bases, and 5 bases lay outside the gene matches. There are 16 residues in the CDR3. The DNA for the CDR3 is TGCGCCAGCAGCTTAAGACTAGCGGGGGGCCTCTACGAGCAGTACTTC. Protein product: CASSLRLAGGLYEQYF.

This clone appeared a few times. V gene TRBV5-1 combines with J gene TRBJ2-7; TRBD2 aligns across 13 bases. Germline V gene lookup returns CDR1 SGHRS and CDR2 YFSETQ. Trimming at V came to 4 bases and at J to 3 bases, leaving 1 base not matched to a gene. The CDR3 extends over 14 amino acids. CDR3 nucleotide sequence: TGCGCCAGCAGCCGGACTAGCGGGAGCTACGAGCAGTACTTC. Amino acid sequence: CASSRTSGSYEQYF.

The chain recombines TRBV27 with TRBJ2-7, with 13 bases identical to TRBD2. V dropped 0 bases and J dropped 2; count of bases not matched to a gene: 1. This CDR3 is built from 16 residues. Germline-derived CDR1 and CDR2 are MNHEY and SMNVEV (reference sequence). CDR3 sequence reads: CASSLSGLAGPYEQYF. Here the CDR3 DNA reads TGTGCCAGCAGTTTATCGGGACTAGCGGGGCCCTACGAGCAGTACTTC.

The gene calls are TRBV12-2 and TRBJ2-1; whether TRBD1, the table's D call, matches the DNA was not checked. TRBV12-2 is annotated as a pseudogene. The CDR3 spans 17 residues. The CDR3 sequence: CASRLVLQDRDSNEQFF. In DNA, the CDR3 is TGTGCAAGTCGCTTAGTATTACAGGACAGGGACTCCAATGAGCAGTTCTTC.

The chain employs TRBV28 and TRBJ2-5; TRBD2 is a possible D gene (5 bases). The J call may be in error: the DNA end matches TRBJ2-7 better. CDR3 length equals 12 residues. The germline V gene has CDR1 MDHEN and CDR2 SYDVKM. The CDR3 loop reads CASGGTTYEQYF. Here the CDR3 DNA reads TGTGCCAGCGGAGGCACGACTTACGAGCAGTACTTC.

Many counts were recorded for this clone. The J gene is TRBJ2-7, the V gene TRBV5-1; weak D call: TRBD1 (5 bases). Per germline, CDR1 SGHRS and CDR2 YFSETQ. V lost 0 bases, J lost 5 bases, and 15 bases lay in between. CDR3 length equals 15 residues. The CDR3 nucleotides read TGCGCCAGCAGCTTGGGGGCAGGGATCTCGGACGAGCAGTACTTC. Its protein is CASSLGAGISDEQYF.

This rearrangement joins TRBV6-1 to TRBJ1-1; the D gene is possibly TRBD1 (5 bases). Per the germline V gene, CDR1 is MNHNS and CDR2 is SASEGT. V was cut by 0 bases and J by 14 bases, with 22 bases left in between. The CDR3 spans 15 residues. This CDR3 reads CASSEALLTASLLFF. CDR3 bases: TGTGCCAGCAGTGAAGCGCTTCTGACAGCCTCCCTCCTCTTCTTT.

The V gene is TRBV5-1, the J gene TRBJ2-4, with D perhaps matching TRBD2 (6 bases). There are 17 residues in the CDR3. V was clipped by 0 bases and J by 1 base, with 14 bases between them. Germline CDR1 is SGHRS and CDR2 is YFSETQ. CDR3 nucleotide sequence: TGCGCCAGCAGCTTGGAACTTGCGGGATTGGCCAAAAACATTCAGTACTTC. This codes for CASSLELAGLAKNIQYF.

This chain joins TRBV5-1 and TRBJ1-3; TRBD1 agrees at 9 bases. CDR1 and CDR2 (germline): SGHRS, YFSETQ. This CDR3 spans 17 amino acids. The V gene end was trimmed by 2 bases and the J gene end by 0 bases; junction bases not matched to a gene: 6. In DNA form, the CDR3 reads TGCGCCAGCAGCTTAACAGGGGGCGAATCCTCTGGAAACACCATATATTTT. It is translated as CASSLTGGESSGNTIYF.

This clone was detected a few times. The CDR3 region is CASSFSGIYNEQFF. The CDR3 DNA reads as TGTGCCAGCAGCTTTAGCGGGATTTACAATGAGCAGTTCTTC. This rearrangement joins TRBV11-2 to TRBJ2-1; 8 positions match TRBD2. The germline CDR1 and CDR2 sequences are SGHAT and FQNNGV. Trimming at V came to 3 bases and at J to 4 bases, leaving 2 bases not matched to a gene. CDR3 size: 14 residues. The whole variable domain, remainder taken from reference TRBV11-2 and TRBJ2-1, is EAGVAQSPRYKIIEKRQSVAFWCNPISGHATLYWYQQILGQGPKLLIQFQNNGVVDDSQLPKDRFSAERLKGVDSTLKIQPAKLEDSAVYLCASSFSGIYNEQFFGPGTRLTVL.

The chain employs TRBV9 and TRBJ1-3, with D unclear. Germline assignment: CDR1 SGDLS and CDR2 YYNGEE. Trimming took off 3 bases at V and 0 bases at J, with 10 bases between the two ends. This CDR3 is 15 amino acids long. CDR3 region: CASSGAPNSGNTIYF. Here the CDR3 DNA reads TGTGCCAGCAGCGGAGCCCCCAACTCTGGAAACACCATATATTTT. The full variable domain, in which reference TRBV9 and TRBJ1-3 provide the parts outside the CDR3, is DSGVTQTPKHLITATGQRVTLRCSPRSGDLSVYWYQQSLDQGLQFLIQYYNGEERAKGNILERFSAQQFPDLHSELNLSSLELGDSALYFCASSGAPNSGNTIYFGEGSWLTVV.

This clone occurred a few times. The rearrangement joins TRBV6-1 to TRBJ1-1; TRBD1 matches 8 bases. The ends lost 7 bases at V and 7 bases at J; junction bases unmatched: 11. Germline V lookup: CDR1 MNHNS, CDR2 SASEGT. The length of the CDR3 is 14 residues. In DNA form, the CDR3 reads TGTGCCAGCAAACGAGACGCAGGGGGCGTTGAAGCTTTCTTT. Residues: CASKRDAGGVEAFF.

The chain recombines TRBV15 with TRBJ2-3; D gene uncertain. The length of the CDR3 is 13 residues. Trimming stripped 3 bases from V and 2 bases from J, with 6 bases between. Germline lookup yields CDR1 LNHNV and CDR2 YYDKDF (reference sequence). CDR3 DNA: TGTGCCACCAGCAGGGGCACCACAGATACGCAGTATTTT. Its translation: CATSRGTTDTQYF.

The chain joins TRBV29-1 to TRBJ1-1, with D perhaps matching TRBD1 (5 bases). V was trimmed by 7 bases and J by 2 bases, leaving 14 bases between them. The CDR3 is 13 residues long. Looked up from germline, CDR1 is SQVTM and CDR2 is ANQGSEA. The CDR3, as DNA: TGCAGCGGGCAGAGGACACTAAACACTGAAGCTTTCTTT. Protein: CSGQRTLNTEAFF.

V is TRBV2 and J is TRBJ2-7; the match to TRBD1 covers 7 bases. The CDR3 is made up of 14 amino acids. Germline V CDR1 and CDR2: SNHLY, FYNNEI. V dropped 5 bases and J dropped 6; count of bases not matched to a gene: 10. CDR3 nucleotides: TGTGCCAGCAGTCCGACAGGGCTCCCTGCCGAGCAGTACTTC. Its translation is CASSPTGLPAEQYF.